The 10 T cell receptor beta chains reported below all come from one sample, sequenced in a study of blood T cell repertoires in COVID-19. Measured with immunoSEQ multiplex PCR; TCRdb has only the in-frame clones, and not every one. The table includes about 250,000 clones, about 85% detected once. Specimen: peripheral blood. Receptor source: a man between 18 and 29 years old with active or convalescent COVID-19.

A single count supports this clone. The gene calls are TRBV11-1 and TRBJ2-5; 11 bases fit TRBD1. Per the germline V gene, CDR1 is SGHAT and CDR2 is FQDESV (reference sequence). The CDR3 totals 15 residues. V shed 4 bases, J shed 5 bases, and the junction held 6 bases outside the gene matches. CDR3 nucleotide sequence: TGTGCCAGCAGCTCACCGGACAGGGGGCTGGAGACCCAGTACTTC. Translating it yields CASSSPDRGLETQYF.

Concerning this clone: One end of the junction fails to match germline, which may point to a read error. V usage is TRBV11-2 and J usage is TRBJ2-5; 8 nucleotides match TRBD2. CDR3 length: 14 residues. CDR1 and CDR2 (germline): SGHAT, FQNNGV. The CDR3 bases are TGTGCCAGCACGGGGGGGGTAGCTCAAGAGGCCCAGTACTTC. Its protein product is CASTGGVAQEAQYF. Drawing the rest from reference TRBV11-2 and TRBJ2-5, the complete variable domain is EAGVAQSPRYKIIEKRQSVAFWCNPISGHATLYWYQQILGQGPKLLIQFQNNGVVDDSQLPKDRFSAERLKGVDSTLKIQPAKLEDSAVYLCASTGGVAQEAQYFGPGTRLLVL.

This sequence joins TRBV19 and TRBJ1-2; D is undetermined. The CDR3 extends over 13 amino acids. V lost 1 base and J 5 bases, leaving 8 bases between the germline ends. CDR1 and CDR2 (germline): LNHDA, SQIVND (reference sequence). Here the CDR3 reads CASSIALRYGYTF. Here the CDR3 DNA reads TGTGCCAGTAGTATAGCCCTACGGTATGGCTACACCTTC.

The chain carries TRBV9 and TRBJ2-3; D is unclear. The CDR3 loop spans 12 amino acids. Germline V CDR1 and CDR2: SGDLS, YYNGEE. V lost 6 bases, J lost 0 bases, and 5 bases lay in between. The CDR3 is CASNNSTDTQYF. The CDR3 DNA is TGTGCCAGCAACAATAGCACAGATACGCAGTATTTT. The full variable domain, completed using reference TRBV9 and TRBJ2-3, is DSGVTQTPKHLITATGQRVTLRCSPRSGDLSVYWYQQSLDQGLQFLIQYYNGEERAKGNILERFSAQQFPDLHSELNLSSLELGDSALYFCASNNSTDTQYFGPGTRLTVL.

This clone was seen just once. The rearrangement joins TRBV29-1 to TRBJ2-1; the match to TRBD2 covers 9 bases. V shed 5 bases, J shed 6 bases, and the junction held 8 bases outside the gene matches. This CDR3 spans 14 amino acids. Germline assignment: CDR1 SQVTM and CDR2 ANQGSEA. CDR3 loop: CSVLAGVLSNEQFF. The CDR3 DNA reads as TGCAGCGTTTTAGCGGGAGTACTGAGCAATGAGCAGTTCTTC.

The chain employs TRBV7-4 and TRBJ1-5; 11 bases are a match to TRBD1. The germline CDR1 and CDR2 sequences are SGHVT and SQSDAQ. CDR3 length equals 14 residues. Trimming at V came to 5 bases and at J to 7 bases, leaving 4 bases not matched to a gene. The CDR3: CASSRDRGNQPQHF. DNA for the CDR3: TGTGCCAGCAGCCGGGACAGGGGGAACCAGCCCCAGCATTTT.

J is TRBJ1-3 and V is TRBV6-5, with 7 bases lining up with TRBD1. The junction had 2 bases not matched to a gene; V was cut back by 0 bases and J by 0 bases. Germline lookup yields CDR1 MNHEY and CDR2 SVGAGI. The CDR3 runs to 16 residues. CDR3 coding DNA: TGTGCCAGCAGTTACTCGCAGGGGGTCTCTGGAAACACCATATATTTT. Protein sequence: CASSYSQGVSGNTIYF.

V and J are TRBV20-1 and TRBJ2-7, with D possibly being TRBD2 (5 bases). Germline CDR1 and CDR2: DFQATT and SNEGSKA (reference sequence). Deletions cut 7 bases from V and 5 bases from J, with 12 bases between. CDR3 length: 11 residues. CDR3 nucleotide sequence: TGCAGTGTTGCCCGGGAAAACGAGCAGTACTTC. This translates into CSVARENEQYF.

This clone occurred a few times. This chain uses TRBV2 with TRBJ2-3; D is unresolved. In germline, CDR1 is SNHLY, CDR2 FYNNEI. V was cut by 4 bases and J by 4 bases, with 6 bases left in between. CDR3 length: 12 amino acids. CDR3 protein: CASSGRSDTQYF. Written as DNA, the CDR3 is TGTGCCAGCAGTGGGAGATCAGATACGCAGTATTTT.

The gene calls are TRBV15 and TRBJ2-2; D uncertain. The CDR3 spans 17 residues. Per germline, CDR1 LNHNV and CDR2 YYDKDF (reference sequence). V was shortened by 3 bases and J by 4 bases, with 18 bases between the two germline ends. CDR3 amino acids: CATSSLDGSEFTGELFF. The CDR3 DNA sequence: TGTGCCACCAGCAGTTTGGATGGCAGCGAATTCACCGGGGAGCTGTTTTTT.